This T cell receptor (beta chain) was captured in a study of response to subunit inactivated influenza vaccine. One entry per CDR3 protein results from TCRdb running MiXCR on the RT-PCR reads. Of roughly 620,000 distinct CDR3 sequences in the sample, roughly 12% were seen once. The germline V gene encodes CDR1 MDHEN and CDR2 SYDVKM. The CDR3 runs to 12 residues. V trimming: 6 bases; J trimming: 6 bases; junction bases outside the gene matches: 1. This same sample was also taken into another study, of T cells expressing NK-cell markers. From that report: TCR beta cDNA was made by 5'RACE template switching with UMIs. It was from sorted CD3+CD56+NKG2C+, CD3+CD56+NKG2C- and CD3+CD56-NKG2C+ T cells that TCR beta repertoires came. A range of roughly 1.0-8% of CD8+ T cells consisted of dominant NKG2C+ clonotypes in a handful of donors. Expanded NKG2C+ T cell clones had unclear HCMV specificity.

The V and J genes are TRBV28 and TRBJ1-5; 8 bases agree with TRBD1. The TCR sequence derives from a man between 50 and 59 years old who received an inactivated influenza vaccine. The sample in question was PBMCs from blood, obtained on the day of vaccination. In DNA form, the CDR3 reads TGTGCCAGCAGAGACAGGGGTCAGCCCCAGCATTTT. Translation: CASRDRGQPQHF.